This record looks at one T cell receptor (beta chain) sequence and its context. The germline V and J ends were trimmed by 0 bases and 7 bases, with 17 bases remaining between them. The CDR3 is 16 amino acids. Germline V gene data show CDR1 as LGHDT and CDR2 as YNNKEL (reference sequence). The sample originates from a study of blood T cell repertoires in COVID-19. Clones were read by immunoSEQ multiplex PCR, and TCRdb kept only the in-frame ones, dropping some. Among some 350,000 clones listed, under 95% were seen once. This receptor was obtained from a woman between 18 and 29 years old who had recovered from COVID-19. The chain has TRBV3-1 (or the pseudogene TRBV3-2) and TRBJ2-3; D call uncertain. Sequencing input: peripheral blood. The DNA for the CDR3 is TGTGCCAGCAGCCAAGATCCCGGTTCCGTTTTAAATACGCAGTATTTT. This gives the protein CASSQDPGSVLNTQYF.